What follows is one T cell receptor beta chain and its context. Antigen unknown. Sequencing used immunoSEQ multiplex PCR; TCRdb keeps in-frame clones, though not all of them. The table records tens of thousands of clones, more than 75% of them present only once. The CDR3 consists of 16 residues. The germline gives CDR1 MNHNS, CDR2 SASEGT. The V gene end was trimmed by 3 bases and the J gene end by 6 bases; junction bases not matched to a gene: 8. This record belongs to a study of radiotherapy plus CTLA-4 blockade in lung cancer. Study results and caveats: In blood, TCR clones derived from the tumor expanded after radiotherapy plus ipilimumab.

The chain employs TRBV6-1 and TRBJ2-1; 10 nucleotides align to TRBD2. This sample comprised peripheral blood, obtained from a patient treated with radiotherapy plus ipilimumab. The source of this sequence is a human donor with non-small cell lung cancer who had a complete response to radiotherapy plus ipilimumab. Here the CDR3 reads CASSEVLAGVSNEQFF. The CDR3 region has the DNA TGTGCCAGCAGTGAGGTCCTAGCGGGAGTTTCCAATGAGCAGTTCTTC.